What follows are 23 T cell receptor beta chains derived from one specimen sequenced in a study of beta chain features in type 1 diabetes. Reverse transcription of all isolated RNA meant that expressed TCRB transcripts were sequenced. Sequencing used immunoSEQ multiplex PCR; TCRdb keeps in-frame clones, though not all of them. Here the sample spans 110,000 or so clones, around 40% being singletons. Input material: stem cell memory CD4+ T cells from blood. All receptors come from a woman between 18 and 29 years old in good health.

The chain has TRBV5-1 and TRBJ1-2, with unresolved D. The CDR3 is 13 amino acids. Per germline, CDR1 SGHRS and CDR2 YFSETQ. Trimming cost V 0 bases and J 8 bases, with 11 bases left between them. The DNA of the CDR3 is TGCGCCAGCAGCTTGGAAGCGCGGGGAGGCTACACCTTC. Its translation is CASSLEARGGYTF.

The chain is built from TRBV29-1 and TRBJ2-1; 10 nucleotides align to TRBD2. Germline CDR1 is SQVTM and CDR2 is ANQGSEA. V trimming: 4 bases; J trimming: 4 bases; junction bases outside the gene matches: 13. The CDR3 totals 17 residues. CDR3 in amino acids: CSVGGTSAYTNYNEQFF. CDR3 nucleotide sequence: TGCAGCGTTGGCGGGACTAGCGCATATACAAATTACAATGAGCAGTTCTTC.

The rearrangement links TRBV6-1 to TRBJ2-7; 8 bases align to TRBD1. The CDR3 loop spans 15 amino acids. CDR1 is MNHNS, CDR2 SASEGT, per germline. J was trimmed by 6 bases and V by 2 bases; bases with no gene match: 9. CDR3 sequence reads: CASSETPLDRGEQYF. DNA for the CDR3: TGTGCCAGCAGTGAAACGCCTCTTGACAGGGGCGAGCAGTACTTC.

Only one count was recorded for this clone. The chain employs TRBV5-6 and TRBJ2-7, with D perhaps TRBD2 (5 bases). Trimming pared 1 base from V and 11 bases from J, leaving 16 bases between. The CDR3 is 13 residues long. Germline V CDR1 and CDR2: SGHDT, YYEEEE. CDR3 nucleotides: TGTGCCAGCAGCTTGACCGGACTCCCGCGGAAGTACTTC. This translates into CASSLTGLPRKYF. Using reference TRBV5-6 and TRBJ2-7 for the parts outside the CDR3, the full variable domain is DAGVTQSPTHLIKTRGQQVTLRCSPKSGHDTVSWYQQALGQGPQFIFQYYEEEERQRGNFPDRFSGHQFPNYSSELNVNALLLGDSALYLCASSLTGLPRKYFGPGTRLTVT.

The rearrangement links TRBV27 to TRBJ2-7; D may be TRBD2 (6 bases). The V and J ends lost 6 bases and 0 bases respectively, with 18 bases between them. The CDR3 sequence is 16 residues long. CDR1 and CDR2 (germline): MNHEY, SMNVEV (reference sequence). This CDR3 reads CASSPDERAISYEQYF. The DNA of the CDR3 is TGTGCCAGCAGCCCCGATGAGCGGGCTATCTCCTACGAGCAGTACTTC.

The chain carries TRBV30 and TRBJ2-1; TRBD2 agrees at 10 bases. Per the germline V gene, CDR1 is GTSNPN and CDR2 is SVGIG (reference sequence). The CDR3 totals 15 residues. The V and J ends lost 4 bases and 6 bases, in that order; junction bases with no gene match: 9. This CDR3 reads CAWNLLAGRVNEQFF. In nucleotides, the CDR3 is TGTGCCTGGAACTTACTAGCGGGAAGGGTCAATGAGCAGTTCTTC.

This clone was found a few times. This chain uses TRBV20-1 with TRBJ2-7; D ambiguous. Trimming removed 5 bases at V and 6 bases at J, with 8 bases between. This CDR3 region has 10 residues. Germline V CDR1 and CDR2: DFQATT, SNEGSKA (reference sequence). The CDR3, as DNA: TGCAGTGCTCGGGTTTCCGAGCAGTACTTC. Translating it yields CSARVSEQYF.

The rearrangement links TRBV18 to TRBJ2-5; the D is unclear. The CDR3 extends over 16 amino acids. Looked up from germline, CDR1 is KGHSH and CDR2 is LQKENI. Trimming left V 2 bases short and J 3 bases short, with 16 bases between. CDR3 protein: CASSPYGERLEETQYF. In DNA form, the CDR3 reads TGTGCCAGCTCACCATATGGAGAAAGGTTAGAAGAGACCCAGTACTTC.

The V and J genes are TRBV30 and TRBJ1-2; D possibly corresponds to TRBD1 (5 bases). Germline assignment: CDR1 GTSNPN and CDR2 SVGIG (reference sequence). The length of the CDR3 is 14 residues. V was shortened by 3 bases and J by 8 bases, with 19 bases between the two germline ends. CDR3 sequence (DNA): TGTGCCTGGAGCAACGGGGGTGGACGGGTAGGCTACACCTTC. Its translation: CAWSNGGGRVGYTF.

A few counts support this clone. The chain links TRBV6-5 to TRBJ1-2; D is undetermined. CDR3 length equals 14 residues. The V gene lost 0 bases and the J gene lost 1 base, with 6 bases spanning the gap. Germline V gene lookup returns CDR1 MNHEY and CDR2 SVGAGI. CDR3 sequence (DNA): TGTGCCAGCAGTTACTCTGAGGATAACTATGGCTACACCTTC. Residues: CASSYSEDNYGYTF.

The chain is built from TRBV5-6 and TRBJ1-2; 8 bases are shared with TRBD1. Germline V gives CDR1 SGHDT, CDR2 YYEEEE. V was pared by 2 bases and J by 4 bases, with 7 bases of the junction left unmatched. CDR3 length equals 15 residues. The CDR3 reads CASSFTDRAVYGYTF. The CDR3, as DNA: TGTGCCAGCAGCTTTACGGACAGGGCGGTCTATGGCTACACCTTC.

The chain links TRBV5-1 to TRBJ2-1, with TRBD2 matching 7 bases. Germline loops: CDR1 SGHRS, CDR2 YFSETQ. The CDR3 sequence is 15 residues long. V lost 5 bases to trimming and J lost 6 bases; unmatched junction nucleotides: 11. CDR3 nucleotide sequence: TGCGCCAGCAGGCCTGGACTAGTTTTGTCCAATGAGCAGTTCTTC. It translates to CASRPGLVLSNEQFF.

J is TRBJ2-7 and V is TRBV2; tentative D call: TRBD2 (6 bases). Trimming removed 8 bases from V and 7 bases from J, with 21 bases in between. The CDR3 contains 14 residues. Germline CDR1 SNHLY, CDR2 FYNNEI. The DNA of the CDR3 is TGTGCCAGCCGATTATGGACTAATGTGCGGGAGCAGTACTTC. It encodes CASRLWTNVREQYF. The variable domain in full, completed from reference TRBV2 and TRBJ2-7, reads EPEVTQTPSHQVTQMGQEVILRCVPISNHLYFYWYRQILGQKVEFLVSFYNNEISEKSEIFDDQFSVERPDGSNFTLKIRSTKLEDSAMYFCASRLWTNVREQYFGPGTRLTVT.

The chain couples TRBV28 to TRBJ1-1; the D gene is possibly TRBD1 (6 bases). The CDR3 extends over 15 amino acids. Germline V CDR1 and CDR2: MDHEN, SYDVKM. The V end was cut by 6 bases, the J end by 3 bases, with 17 bases between. The CDR3 reads CASSLHRVTDTEAFF. The DNA for the CDR3 is TGTGCCAGCAGCCTACACAGGGTTACGGACACTGAAGCTTTCTTT. Based on the CDR3 plus reference TRBV28 and TRBJ1-1, the full variable domain is DVKVTQSSRYLVKRTGEKVFLECVQDMDHENMFWYRQDPGLGLRLIYFSYDVKMKEKGDIPEGYSVSREKKERFSLILESASTNQTSMYLCASSLHRVTDTEAFFGQGTRLTVV.

This clone has a handful of counts. The rearrangement joins TRBV30 to TRBJ2-5, with TRBD1 matching 9 bases. The DNA end lines up better with TRBJ2-7; the J call may be wrong. CDR1 GTSNPN and CDR2 SVGIG come from the germline V gene (reference sequence). CDR3 size: 15 residues. The CDR3 sequence: CAWSGGGTGLYEQYF. CDR3 bases: TGTGCCTGGAGTGGAGGAGGGACAGGGCTGTACGAGCAGTACTTC.

CDR3 nucleotides: TGTGCCAGCAGCGCCCTACAGGGGATCCAAGAGACCCAGTACTTC. It is translated as CASSALQGIQETQYF. This chain connects TRBV7-6 to TRBJ2-5; 7 positions match TRBD1. There are 15 residues in the CDR3. J lost 1 base, V lost 5 bases, and 7 bases had no gene match. Germline CDR1 SGHVS, CDR2 FNYEAQ.

This clone occurred a few times. V and J are TRBV27 and TRBJ1-2; 9 nucleotides match TRBD1. With 8 bases clipped from V and 5 bases from J, the junction kept 12 bases outside the gene matches. Germline assignment: CDR1 MNHEY and CDR2 SMNVEV (reference sequence). CDR3 length equals 15 residues. CDR3 bases: TGTGCCAGCCAGGCCCCCGGGACAGGGAGTTATGGCTACACCTTC. Encoded protein: CASQAPGTGSYGYTF.

The rearrangement uses TRBV28 and TRBJ1-1; D may be TRBD1 (6 bases). The CDR3 covers 15 residues. The germline gives CDR1 MDHEN, CDR2 SYDVKM. Trimming stripped 2 bases from V and 4 bases from J, with 14 bases between. CDR3 nucleotides: TGTGCCAGCAGTTTAGCATCAACAGGGCGCACTGAAGCTTTCTTT. Its translation is CASSLASTGRTEAFF.

V gene TRBV7-3 combines with J gene TRBJ2-3, with a weak D call TRBD2 (5 bases). The CDR3 totals 17 residues. V dropped 2 bases and J dropped 2 bases, with 17 bases sitting between them. From germline, CDR1 is SGHTA and CDR2 FQGTGA. DNA of the CDR3: TGTGCCAGCAGCTTAGGAAAAGCGGACGAGGTCACAGATACGCAGTATTTT. Its translation is CASSLGKADEVTDTQYF.

This clone has only a few counts. This sequence joins TRBV7-2 and TRBJ2-3; 12 positions agree with TRBD2. This CDR3 has 18 amino acids. The V and J ends lost 5 bases and 4 bases, in that order; junction bases with no gene match: 13. CDR1 is SGHTA, CDR2 FQGNSA, per germline. The CDR3 reads CASSQFPLAGGRADTQYF. The DNA for the CDR3 is TGTGCCAGCAGCCAATTCCCCCTAGCGGGAGGGCGCGCAGATACGCAGTATTTT. The variable domain in full, with the rest retrieved from reference TRBV7-2 and TRBJ2-3, is GAGVSQSPSNKVTEKGKDVELRCDPISGHTALYWYRQSLGQGLEFLIYFQGNSAPDKSGLPSDRFSAERTGGSVSTLTIQRTQQEDSAVYLCASSQFPLAGGRADTQYFGPGTRLTVL.

This clone was detected once. The chain is built from TRBV11-2 and TRBJ2-7; 8 bases agree with TRBD2. CDR1 is SGHAT and CDR2 is FQNNGV in the germline V gene. V trimming: 5 bases; J trimming: 1 base; junction bases outside the gene matches: 7. The CDR3 covers 15 residues. In nucleotides, the CDR3 is TGTGCCAGCAGCGCTTCTAGCGGGCAGTCCTACGAGCAGTACTTC. It codes for CASSASSGQSYEQYF.

This sequence joins TRBV18 and TRBJ2-7, with 12 bases aligning to TRBD2. Germline-derived CDR1 and CDR2 are KGHSH and LQKENI. V was clipped by 3 bases and J by 4 bases; unmatched bases: 7. This CDR3 has 16 residues. The CDR3 DNA is TGTGCCAGCTCACCTGCCGGACTAGCGGGAACGTACGAGCAGTACTTC. Its translation: CASSPAGLAGTYEQYF.

This rearrangement joins TRBV2 to TRBJ1-1; no clear D. The germline V and J ends were trimmed by 5 bases and 0 bases, with 7 bases remaining between them. The CDR3 extends over 13 amino acids. In germline, CDR1 is SNHLY, CDR2 FYNNEI. DNA of the CDR3: TGTGCCAGCAGTTTCGACATGAACACTGAAGCTTTCTTT. Translation gives CASSFDMNTEAFF. Variable domain in full (rest from reference TRBV2 and TRBJ1-1): EPEVTQTPSHQVTQMGQEVILRCVPISNHLYFYWYRQILGQKVEFLVSFYNNEISEKSEIFDDQFSVERPDGSNFTLKIRSTKLEDSAMYFCASSFDMNTEAFFGQGTRLTVV.